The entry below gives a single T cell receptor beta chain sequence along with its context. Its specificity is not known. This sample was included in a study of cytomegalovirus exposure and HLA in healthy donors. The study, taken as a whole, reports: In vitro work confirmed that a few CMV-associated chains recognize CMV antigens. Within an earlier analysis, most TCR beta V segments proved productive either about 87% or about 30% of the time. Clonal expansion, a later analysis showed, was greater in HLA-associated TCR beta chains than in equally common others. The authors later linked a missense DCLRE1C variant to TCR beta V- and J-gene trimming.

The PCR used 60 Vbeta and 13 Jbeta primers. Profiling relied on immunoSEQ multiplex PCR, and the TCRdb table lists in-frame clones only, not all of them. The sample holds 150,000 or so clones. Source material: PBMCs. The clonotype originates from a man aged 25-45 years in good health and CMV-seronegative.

CDR3 sequence (DNA): TGTGCCAGCTCACCCCCGTCCCTCTCCTACGAGCAGTACTTC. Translation gives CASSPPSLSYEQYF. J is TRBJ2-7 and V is TRBV18; D gene uncertain. V lost 3 bases and J lost 0, with 9 bases in between. This CDR3 spans 14 amino acids. Germline lookup yields CDR1 KGHSH and CDR2 LQKENI.